This TCR beta chain was observed in a study of technical replicates of blood from a handful of donors. The CDR3 covers 14 residues. The germline V and J ends were trimmed by 1 base and 5 bases, with 12 bases remaining between them. Germline V CDR1 and CDR2: SGHRS, YFSETQ. The method was immunoSEQ multiplex PCR; TCRdb's version includes in-frame clones alone and lacks a portion of them. The sample consists of 85,000 to 90,000 clones, just under 95% of them appearing once. This clonotype was obtained from a human donor in good health. Sequencing was carried out using T cells isolated from PBMCs. This sequence joins TRBV5-1 and TRBJ1-2; D remains ambiguous. The CDR3 loop reads CASSLMGTGYGYTF. DNA of the CDR3: TGCGCCAGCAGCTTGATGGGAACGGGGTATGGCTACACCTTC.